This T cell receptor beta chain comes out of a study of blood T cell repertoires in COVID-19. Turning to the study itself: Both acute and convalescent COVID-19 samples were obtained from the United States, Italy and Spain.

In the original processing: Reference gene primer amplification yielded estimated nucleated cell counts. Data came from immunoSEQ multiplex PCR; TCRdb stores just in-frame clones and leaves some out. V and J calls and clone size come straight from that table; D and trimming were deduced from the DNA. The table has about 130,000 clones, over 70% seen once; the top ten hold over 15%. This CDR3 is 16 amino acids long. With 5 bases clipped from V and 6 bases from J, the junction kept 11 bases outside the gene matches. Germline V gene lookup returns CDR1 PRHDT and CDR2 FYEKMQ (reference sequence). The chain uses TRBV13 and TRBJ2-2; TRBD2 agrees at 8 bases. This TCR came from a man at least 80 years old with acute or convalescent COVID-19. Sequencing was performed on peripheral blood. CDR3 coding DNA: TGTGCCAGCAGCCAGAAGGCCCCGGGACTAGCCGGGGAGCTGTTTTTT. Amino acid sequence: CASSQKAPGLAGELFF.